These T cell receptor beta chains were read from a single sample in a study of cytomegalovirus exposure and HLA in healthy donors. Profiled with immunoSEQ multiplex PCR; TCRdb holds only in-frame clones, not every one. The sample lists some 120,000 clones, roughly 70% occurring once. The sample consisted of PBMCs. The receptor set was obtained from a man aged 35 to 55 in good health and CMV-seropositive. The CDR3 runs from the conserved cysteine through the conserved F or W. A D gene is named only where the DNA matches it firmly. The size field is filled for only some rows; it gives once, few, many or a size class.

j_gene | len | abundance | d_gene | v_gene | CDR3aa | CDR3nt
TRBJ2-3 | 17 | - | - | TRBV4-1 | CASSQASGTYSTDTQYF | TGCGCCAGCAGCCAAGCCTCCGGGACATACAGCACAGATACGCAGTATTTT
TRBJ2-3 | 16 | - | TRBD2 | TRBV11-2 | CASSSGLAGVTDTQYF | TGTGCCAGCAGCTCAGGACTAGCGGGGGTCACAGATACGCAGTATTTT
TRBJ2-5 | 15 | - | TRBD1 | TRBV4-1 | CASSPGTGSWETQYF | TGCGCCAGCAGCCCCGGGACAGGCTCTTGGGAGACCCAGTACTTC
TRBJ2-1 | 15 | once | - | TRBV27 | CATRQRQGGFNEQFF | TGTGCCACCCGTCAAAGACAGGGAGGATTCAATGAGCAGTTCTTC
TRBJ1-2 | 13 | - | - | TRBV7-2 | CASSSRENYGYTF | TGTGCCAGCAGCTCAAGGGAGAACTATGGCTACACCTTC
TRBJ2-7 | 15 | - | TRBD2 | TRBV6-5 | CASRRGAAASYEQYF | TGTGCCAGCCGGCGGGGGGCCGCTGCCTCCTACGAGCAGTACTTC
TRBJ1-1 | 12 | - | - | TRBV30 | CAWGNRVTEAFF | TGTGCCTGGGGCAACAGGGTTACTGAAGCTTTCTTT
TRBJ2-7 | 15 | - | TRBD1 | TRBV6-6 | CASSSEGQGFAEQYF | TGTGCCAGCAGTTCCGAAGGACAGGGTTTCGCCGAGCAGTACTTC
TRBJ2-1 | 14 | - | TRBD2 | TRBV28 | CASSPAGGSREQFF | TGTGCCAGCAGCCCCGCCGGGGGGAGCCGGGAGCAGTTCTTC
TRBJ1-1 | 11 | few | - | TRBV20-1 | CSTPQGPEAFF | TGCAGTACCCCCCAGGGGCCTGAAGCTTTCTTT
TRBJ2-5 | 15 | once | - | TRBV28 | CASSLVGGAQETQYF | TGTGCCAGCAGTTTAGTTGGCGGGGCCCAAGAGACCCAGTACTTC
TRBJ2-2 | 16 | few | TRBD2 | TRBV7-2 | CASSFPGVAGVGELFF | TGTGCCAGCAGCTTTCCCGGCGTAGCGGGGGTCGGGGAGCTGTTTTTT
TRBJ2-7 | 13 | - | TRBD1 | TRBV6-1 | CASRTGPVGEQYF | TGTGCCAGTAGGACAGGGCCGGTCGGCGAGCAGTACTTC
TRBJ2-5 | 18 | - | TRBD2 | TRBV13 | CASSATSGGRRSKETQYF | TGTGCCAGCAGCGCCACTAGCGGGGGGCGTCGGTCCAAAGAGACCCAGTACTTC
TRBJ1-5 | 15 | - | - | TRBV5-1 | CASSLDGQPNQPQHF | TGCGCCAGCAGCTTGGATGGACAGCCCAATCAGCCCCAGCATTTT
TRBJ2-7 | 14 | - | TRBD2 | TRBV4-2 | CASSQDQRLAEWVF | TGTGCCAGCAGCCAAGATCAACGACTAGCGGAGTGGGTTTTC
TRBJ1-2 | 15 | - | - | TRBV7-2 | CASSSPGGDGYGYTF | TGTGCCAGCAGCTCCCCGGGGGGAGATGGGTATGGCTACACCTTC
TRBJ1-5 | 15 | - | TRBD1 | TRBV7-2 | CASSRYRGSNQPQHF | TGTGCCAGCAGTAGATACAGGGGAAGCAATCAGCCCCAGCATTTT
TRBJ1-5 | 15 | - | TRBD1 | TRBV2 | CASRGGIYSNQPQHF | TGTGCCAGCAGAGGGGGCATCTATAGCAATCAGCCCCAGCATTTT
TRBJ2-7 | 17 | - | TRBD2 | TRBV9 | CASSTGTSGRGAHEQYF | TGTGCCAGCAGCACCGGGACTAGCGGGAGGGGGGCCCACGAGCAGTACTTC
TRBJ2-1 | 16 | - | TRBD1 | TRBV28 | CASSSPRQGLGNEQFF | TGTGCCAGCAGTTCCCCACGACAGGGTCTTGGCAATGAGCAGTTCTTC
TRBJ1-5 | 13 | - | TRBD1 | TRBV7-9 | CASSSGQVFPQHF | TGTGCCAGCAGCTCGGGACAGGTCTTCCCCCAGCATTTT
TRBJ1-3 | 15 | - | - | TRBV28 | CASSYRVSAGNTIYF | TGTGCCAGCAGTTACAGGGTATCGGCTGGAAACACCATATATTTT
TRBJ1-6 | 15 | - | - | TRBV30 | CAWSPTGGGNSPLHF | TGTGCCTGGAGTCCGACGGGGGGCGGTAATTCACCCCTCCACTTT
TRBJ1-5 | 13 | - | - | TRBV18 | CASSPSGKKPQHF | TGTGCCAGCTCACCTTCGGGGAAAAAGCCCCAGCATTTT
TRBJ2-7 | 12 | - | - | TRBV11-2 | CASSSYSYEQYF | TGTGCCAGCAGCTCCTACAGCTACGAGCAGTACTTC
TRBJ1-6 | 14 | - | TRBD1 | TRBV14 | CASRLDRGNSPLHF | TGTGCCAGCAGGCTAGACAGGGGAAATTCACCCCTCCACTTT
TRBJ1-2 | 11 | - | - | TRBV6-1 | CASSVSVGYTF | TGTGCCAGCAGTGTCTCCGTGGGCTACACCTTC
TRBJ1-1 | 11 | few | - | TRBV28 | CASRTYTEAFF | TGTGCCAGCAGGACATACACTGAAGCTTTCTTT
TRBJ1-4 | 14 | - | TRBD1 | TRBV10-3 | CAIRGTGENEKLFF | TGTGCCATCAGAGGGACAGGAGAGAATGAAAAACTGTTTTTT
TRBJ1-1 | 17 | many | - | TRBV28 | CASSLVAGGGLNTEAFF | TGTGCCAGCAGTTTAGTTGCGGGGGGCGGACTAAACACTGAAGCTTTCTTT
TRBJ2-5 | 15 | - | TRBD1 | TRBV7-8 | CASSLHGTGKETQYF | TGTGCCAGCAGCTTACATGGGACAGGGAAAGAGACCCAGTACTTC
TRBJ1-5 | 14 | few | TRBD1 | TRBV28 | CASSFGTANQPQHF | TGTGCCAGCAGTTTCGGGACAGCTAATCAGCCCCAGCATTTT
TRBJ2-3 | 15 | - | - | TRBV28 | CASSLALTSTDTQYF | TGTGCCAGCAGCTTAGCTCTTACTAGCACAGATACGCAGTATTTT
TRBJ2-1 | 15 | few | - | TRBV19 | CASSPDRSSYNEQFF | TGTGCCAGTAGTCCCGACAGGAGCTCCTACAATGAGCAGTTCTTC
TRBJ2-7 | 15 | - | TRBD1 | TRBV27 | CASSGTGGDPYEQYF | TGTGCCAGCAGTGGGACAGGGGGCGATCCCTACGAGCAGTACTTC
TRBJ1-1 | 15 | few | - | TRBV27 | CASIPGRTMNTEAFF | TGTGCCAGCATCCCTGGACGGACTATGAACACTGAAGCTTTCTTT
TRBJ1-6 | 16 | - | - | TRBV4-2 | CASSQDRQGWNSPLHF | TGTGCCAGCAGCCAAGATCGGCAGGGCTGGAATTCACCCCTCCACTTT
TRBJ1-2 | 14 | - | TRBD1 | TRBV5-1 | CASRVDRGSYGYTF | TGCGCCAGCAGGGTAGACAGGGGTAGCTATGGCTACACCTTC
TRBJ1-4 | 14 | - | TRBD1 | TRBV19 | CASTDRRYREKLFF | TGTGCCTCAACGGACAGGAGGTATAGGGAAAAACTGTTTTTT
TRBJ2-3 | 14 | - | - | TRBV5-1 | CASSFRQSTDTQYF | TGCGCCAGCAGCTTCCGACAGAGCACAGATACGCAGTATTTT
TRBJ2-2 | 10 | - | - | TRBV21-1 | CAGSTGELFF | TGTGCCGGGAGCACCGGGGAGCTGTTTTTT
TRBJ2-3 | 14 | - | - | TRBV12-5 | CASGLGGSGDTQYF | TGTGCTAGTGGTTTGGGAGGGTCCGGGGATACGCAGTATTTT
TRBJ2-7 | 10 | once | - | TRBV11-2 | CAVGDYEQYF | TGTGCCGTGGGGGACTACGAGCAGTACTTC
TRBJ2-5 | 15 | - | TRBD2 | TRBV5-6 | CASSLTGTSKETQYF | TGTGCCAGCAGCTTGACCGGGACTAGTAAAGAGACCCAGTACTTC
TRBJ1-5 | 15 | - | - | TRBV7-2 | CASSSQDRSDQPQHF | TGTGCCAGCAGCTCCCAAGACAGGTCCGATCAGCCCCAGCATTTT
TRBJ2-1 | 14 | - | TRBD1 | TRBV5-1 | CASSPGGAGNEQFF | TGCGCCAGCAGCCCAGGGGGCGCGGGGAATGAGCAGTTCTTC
TRBJ2-2 | 15 | - | TRBD1 | TRBV6-1 | CASIKWDRSSGELFF | TGTGCCAGCATTAAATGGGACAGGTCTTCCGGGGAGCTGTTTTTT
TRBJ1-2 | 13 | - | TRBD1 | TRBV28 | CASSHLTGSGYTF | TGTGCCAGCAGTCACTTGACAGGGAGTGGCTACACCTTC
TRBJ2-3 | 13 | few | - | TRBV28 | CAAGTYNPDTQYF | TGTGCCGCCGGGACATACAACCCGGATACGCAGTATTTT
TRBJ1-3 | 14 | - | - | TRBV6-5 | CASCQQSSGNTIYF | TGTGCCAGCTGTCAACAGAGCTCTGGAAACACCATATATTTT
TRBJ2-3 | 14 | - | TRBD2 | TRBV11-2 | CASGGSWGTDTQYF | TGTGCCAGCGGCGGGAGTTGGGGCACAGATACGCAGTATTTT
TRBJ1-5 | 17 | - | TRBD1 | TRBV30 | CAWTPGGGQGGNQPQHF | TGTGCCTGGACTCCTGGAGGGGGACAGGGGGGTAATCAGCCCCAGCATTTT
TRBJ1-1 | 15 | - | - | TRBV7-2 | CASSLERARVTEAFF | TGTGCCAGCAGCTTAGAGCGCGCACGAGTGACGGAAGCTTTCTTT
TRBJ1-1 | 16 | - | - | TRBV5-6 | CASSSKELRLNTEAFF | TGTGCCAGCAGCTCCAAGGAGCTACGACTGAACACTGAAGCTTTCTTT